The 5 T cell receptor beta chains given below trace back to one sample, sequenced in a study of metastatic and nonmetastatic thyroid tumors (TCRdb year 2020). No treatment had been received by any patient before thyroid surgery. The receptor library was made with PCR. TCRdb records Illumina HiSeq 4000 as the sequencer. The public sequencing data were trimmed at Q25 with fastp and processed into clonotypes with MiXCR by TCRdb, which kept only in-frame beta chains. A total of more than 65,000 clones appear in this sample, 11% to 15% of them only once. The biggest ten clones account for about 6.5% of the sample. Sequencing used blood. Receptor source: a male donor with papillary thyroid cancer or a benign thyroid nodule (not recorded which). Some clones in this sample may be carry-over from other donors' samples.

This clone was found many times. CDR3 coding DNA: TGTGCCAGCAGTACCTTCGGGACTAGCGGGAATGAGCAGTTCTTC. Protein sequence: CASSTFGTSGNEQFF. The V and J genes are TRBV27 and TRBJ2-1; 12 nucleotides match TRBD2. Per germline, CDR1 MNHEY and CDR2 SMNVEV (reference sequence). The CDR3 totals 15 residues. J lost 7 bases, V lost 5 bases, and 6 bases had no gene match.

Regarding this clone: The sample holds other DNA sequences that translate to the same CDR3. V is TRBV25-1 and J is TRBJ2-3, with D tentatively TRBD1 or TRBD2 (6 bases each). V was cut by 2 bases and J by 9 bases, with 18 bases left in between. The CDR3 covers 15 residues. Per germline, CDR1 MGHDK and CDR2 SYGVNS. The CDR3 DNA reads as TGTGCCAGCAGTGAACGGGGGCAGCCCGCGGGGACGCAGTATTTT. Its protein is CASSERGQPAGTQYF.

This clone was observed at least ten times. The J gene is TRBJ1-1, the V gene TRBV4-2; no firm D call. Germline CDR1 is LGHNA and CDR2 is YNFKEQ. CDR3 length: 15 residues. V lost 0 bases, J lost 4 bases, and 12 bases lay in between. The CDR3 DNA reads TGTGCCAGCAGCCAAGATAGACGGGCCCCCACTGAAGCTTTCTTT. It encodes CASSQDRRAPTEAFF.

This clone was seen many times. The chain recombines TRBV2 with TRBJ1-6; D gene uncertain. CDR3 length equals 15 residues. Trimming shortened V by 5 bases and J by 2 bases, and 10 bases separated the two germline ends. Germline V gives CDR1 SNHLY, CDR2 FYNNEI. The CDR3 is CASSSETTYNSPLHF. The CDR3 nucleotides read TGTGCCAGCAGTTCAGAGACAACCTATAATTCACCCCTCCACTTT.

In regard to this clone: Sequence at one end of the junction differs from germline and may be a read error. The chain carries TRBV19 and TRBJ2-1; 7 nucleotides agree with TRBD2. Per germline, CDR1 LNHDA and CDR2 SQIVND (reference sequence). CDR3 length: 17 residues. The CDR3 bases are TGTGCCAGTAGTGCGTCCTCCGGGGGGACTAACTACAATGGGCAGTTCTTC. Its protein product is CASSASSGGTNYNGQFF.